The 14 T cell receptor beta chains below all came from one sample that was sequenced in a study of cytomegalovirus exposure and HLA in healthy donors. The PCR used 60 Vbeta and 13 Jbeta primers. Profiling relied on immunoSEQ multiplex PCR, and the TCRdb table lists in-frame clones only, not all of them. The sample holds about 160,000 clones, approximately 80% seen once. Material for sequencing was PBMCs. The origin of the receptors is a man younger than 30 in good health and CMV-seropositive.

The rearrangement joins TRBV5-1 to TRBJ2-7; weak D call: TRBD2 (5 bases). Germline V CDR1 and CDR2: SGHRS, YFSETQ. The CDR3 sequence is 14 residues long. The V end lost 0 bases, the J end lost 1 base, and 8 bases lay between the germline ends. The CDR3 sequence is CASSLVRGSYEQYF. The CDR3 coding sequence is TGCGCCAGCAGCTTGGTTCGGGGATCCTACGAGCAGTACTTC.

This clone was counted a few times. The rearrangement uses TRBV14 and TRBJ1-2; D is possibly TRBD1 (5 bases). Trimming shortened V by 0 bases and J by 8 bases, and 13 bases separated the two germline ends. The CDR3 is made up of 14 amino acids. Germline loops: CDR1 SGHDN, CDR2 FVKESK. This CDR3 is CASSQETGVVGYTF. CDR3 bases: TGTGCCAGCAGCCAAGAGACGGGGGTTGTGGGCTACACCTTC.

The V gene is TRBV18, the J gene TRBJ1-3, with D perhaps TRBD1 (6 bases). V lost 2 bases and J 3 bases, leaving 11 bases between the germline ends. The CDR3 spans 15 residues. Germline loops: CDR1 KGHSH, CDR2 LQKENI. In DNA, the CDR3 is TGTGCCAGCTCACCAGTGGCAGGGGTTGGAAACACCATATATTTT. It is translated as CASSPVAGVGNTIYF.

V gene TRBV5-6 combines with J gene TRBJ2-3; the D gene is possibly TRBD2 (5 bases). Germline CDR1 SGHDT, CDR2 YYEEEE. Trimming took 0 bases from V and 5 from J, leaving 7 bases between them. CDR3 length: 13 amino acids. DNA for the CDR3: TGTGCCAGCAGCTTGGGGGAGAAAGATACGCAGTATTTT. Its protein product is CASSLGEKDTQYF.

This clone was seen a few times. CDR3 coding DNA: TGTGCCAGCAGTCCACGGACAGTTCAGGCCGGGGAGCTGTTTTTT. It codes for CASSPRTVQAGELFF. The chain has TRBV27 and TRBJ2-2, with a weak D call TRBD1 (6 bases). V lost 5 bases to trimming and J lost 6 bases, with 16 bases between them. This CDR3 has 15 amino acids. Looked up from germline, CDR1 is MNHEY and CDR2 is SMNVEV (reference sequence).

This chain joins TRBV19 and TRBJ1-4, with a tentative D call TRBD1 (6 bases). CDR1 LNHDA and CDR2 SQIVND come from the germline V gene (reference sequence). The CDR3 loop spans 15 amino acids. V lost 7 bases to trimming and J lost 4 bases, with 16 bases between them. CDR3 coding DNA: TGTGCCAGTACCCCGACCCACAGGGTTAATGAAAAACTGTTTTTT. Translating it yields CASTPTHRVNEKLFF.

The V gene is TRBV2, the J gene TRBJ2-5, with 8 bases that match TRBD1. CDR1 is SNHLY and CDR2 is FYNNEI in the germline V gene. The CDR3 has 14 residues. The V segment lost 4 bases and the J segment 2 bases; nucleotides outside the gene matches: 3. The CDR3, as DNA: TGTGCCAGCAGTGGGACAGGGCCTCAAGAGACCCAGTACTTC. Translating gives CASSGTGPQETQYF. Combining the CDR3 with reference TRBV2 and TRBJ2-5 gives the whole variable domain EPEVTQTPSHQVTQMGQEVILRCVPISNHLYFYWYRQILGQKVEFLVSFYNNEISEKSEIFDDQFSVERPDGSNFTLKIRSTKLEDSAMYFCASSGTGPQETQYFGPGTRLLVL.

This chain uses TRBV28 with TRBJ1-2; 8 bases are a match to TRBD1. Trimming took 5 bases from V and 9 from J; bases not matched to a gene: 14. The CDR3 totals 15 residues. The V gene's germline CDR1 is MDHEN and CDR2 SYDVKM. This chain's CDR3 is CASSPRAGTGPSYTF. In DNA, the CDR3 is TGTGCCAGCAGTCCCAGGGCCGGGACAGGCCCTAGCTACACCTTC.

This clone turned up a few times. V is TRBV14 and J is TRBJ1-4; no definite D call. Germline V CDR1 and CDR2: SGHDN, FVKESK. The CDR3 is 16 residues long. V lost 2 bases, J lost 4 bases, and 14 bases lay in between. The chain's CDR3 is CASSQWQLGGNEKLFF. CDR3 sequence (DNA): TGTGCCAGCAGCCAATGGCAACTAGGCGGTAATGAAAAACTGTTTTTT.

This chain connects TRBV10-2 to TRBJ1-2; no clear D gene. V dropped 3 bases and J dropped 4 bases, with 18 bases sitting between them. CDR3 length: 16 residues. Looked up from germline, CDR1 is WSHSY and CDR2 is SAAADI. This CDR3 reads CASSDPSPAGSYGYTF. The CDR3 coding sequence is TGCGCCAGCAGTGACCCGTCCCCAGCGGGCAGCTATGGCTACACCTTC.

This clone was counted only a few times. The chain couples TRBV5-6 to TRBJ1-1; 7 bases match TRBD1. V shed 5 bases, J shed 4 bases, and the junction held 11 bases outside the gene matches. CDR3 size: 15 residues. Germline CDR1 and CDR2: SGHDT and YYEEEE. CDR3: CASSYFQGVSTEAFF. Here the CDR3 DNA reads TGTGCCAGCAGTTATTTCCAGGGGGTGAGCACTGAAGCTTTCTTT.

The chain employs TRBV7-8 and TRBJ1-5; 12 bases align to TRBD1. The CDR3 runs 16 residues. With V trimmed by 6 bases and J by 4 bases, 7 bases remained unmatched. CDR1 SGHVS and CDR2 FQNEAQ come from the germline V gene. The CDR3 loop reads CASRRDRGLGNQPQHF. The CDR3 DNA sequence: TGTGCCAGCAGACGGGACAGGGGGCTAGGGAATCAGCCCCAGCATTTT.

In nucleotides, the CDR3 is TGTGCCAGTAGCCTACAGGGGTGGACTGAAGCTTTCTTT. It yields the protein CASSLQGWTEAFF. V and J are TRBV19 and TRBJ1-1; 7 bases map to TRBD1. The CDR3 has 13 amino acids. V gave up 6 bases and J gave up 5 bases; unmatched junction bases: 6. Germline assignment: CDR1 LNHDA and CDR2 SQIVND (reference sequence).

This clone was picked up one time. This sequence joins TRBV10-1 and TRBJ2-7, with 11 bases aligning to TRBD2. The CDR3 runs 16 residues. The germline gives CDR1 WNHNN, CDR2 SYGVQD (reference sequence). Trimming took 4 bases from V and 2 from J; bases not matched to a gene: 7. CDR3 nucleotides: TGCGCCAGCAGTGGAGGGGTGACTAGCGGGACCTACGAGCAGTACTTC. Translation gives CASSGGVTSGTYEQYF.